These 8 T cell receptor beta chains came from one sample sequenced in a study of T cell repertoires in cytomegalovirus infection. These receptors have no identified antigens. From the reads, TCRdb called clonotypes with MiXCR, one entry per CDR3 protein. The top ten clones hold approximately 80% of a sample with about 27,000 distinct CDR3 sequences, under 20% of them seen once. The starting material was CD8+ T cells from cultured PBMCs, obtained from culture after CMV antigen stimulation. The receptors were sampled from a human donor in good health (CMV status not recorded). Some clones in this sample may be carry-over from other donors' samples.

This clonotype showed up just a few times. The CDR3 DNA follows: TGTGCCAGCAGTCCGTACCAGGGGTTTCGCTATGGCTACACCTTC. Translated, it gives CASSPYQGFRYGYTF. The chain has TRBV27 and TRBJ1-2, with D perhaps matching TRBD1 (6 bases). Trimming cost V 5 bases and J 4 bases, with 17 bases left between them. CDR1 MNHEY and CDR2 SMNVEV come from the germline V gene (reference sequence). The CDR3 loop spans 15 amino acids.

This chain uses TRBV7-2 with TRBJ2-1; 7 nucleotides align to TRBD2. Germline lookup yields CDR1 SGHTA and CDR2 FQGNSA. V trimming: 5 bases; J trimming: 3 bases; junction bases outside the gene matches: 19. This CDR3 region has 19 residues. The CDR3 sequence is CASSPQLTGGPLHYNEQFF. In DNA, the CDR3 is TGTGCCAGCAGCCCTCAACTTACGGGAGGCCCTCTCCACTACAATGAGCAGTTCTTC.

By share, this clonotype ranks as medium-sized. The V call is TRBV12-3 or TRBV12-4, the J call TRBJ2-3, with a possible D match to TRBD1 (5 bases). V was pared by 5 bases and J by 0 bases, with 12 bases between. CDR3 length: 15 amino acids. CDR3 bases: TGTGCCAGCAGTGACAGCCGATCTAGCACAGATACGCAGTATTTT. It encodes CASSDSRSSTDTQYF.

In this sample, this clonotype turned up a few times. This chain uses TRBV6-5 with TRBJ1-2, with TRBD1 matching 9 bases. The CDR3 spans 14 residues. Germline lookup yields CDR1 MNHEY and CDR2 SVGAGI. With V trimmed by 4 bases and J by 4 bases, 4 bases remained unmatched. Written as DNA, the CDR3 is TGTGCCAGCAGTTCGGACAGGGGATTCTATGGCTACACCTTC. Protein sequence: CASSSDRGFYGYTF.

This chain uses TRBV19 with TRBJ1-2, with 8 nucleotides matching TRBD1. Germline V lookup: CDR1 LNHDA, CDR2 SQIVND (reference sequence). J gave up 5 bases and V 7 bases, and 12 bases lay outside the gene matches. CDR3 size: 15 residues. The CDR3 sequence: CASTPSSGGGYGYTF. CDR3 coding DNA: TGTGCCAGTACTCCCTCCTCAGGGGGCGGTTATGGCTACACCTTC.

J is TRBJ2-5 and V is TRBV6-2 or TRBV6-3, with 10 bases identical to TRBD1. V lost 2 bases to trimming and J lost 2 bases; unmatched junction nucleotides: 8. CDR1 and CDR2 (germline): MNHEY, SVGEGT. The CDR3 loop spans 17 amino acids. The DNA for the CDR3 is TGTGCCAGCAGTTACGCTGAGGACAGGGGGTTGCAAGAGACCCAGTACTTC. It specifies CASSYAEDRGLQETQYF.

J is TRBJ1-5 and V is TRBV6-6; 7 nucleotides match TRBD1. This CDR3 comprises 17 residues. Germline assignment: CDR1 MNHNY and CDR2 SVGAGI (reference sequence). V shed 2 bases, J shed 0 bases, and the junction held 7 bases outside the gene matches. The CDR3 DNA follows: TGTGCCAGCAGTTACGTTGGGACAGATTATAGCAATCAGCCCCAGCATTTT. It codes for CASSYVGTDYSNQPQHF.

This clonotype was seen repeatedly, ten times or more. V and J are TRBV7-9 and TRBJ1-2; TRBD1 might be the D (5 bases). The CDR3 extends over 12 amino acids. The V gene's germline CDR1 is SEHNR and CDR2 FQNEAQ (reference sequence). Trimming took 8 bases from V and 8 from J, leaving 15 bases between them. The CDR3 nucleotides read TGTGCCAGCCCGGGTGGGGGTCCCGGCTACACCTTC. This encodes CASPGGGPGYTF.